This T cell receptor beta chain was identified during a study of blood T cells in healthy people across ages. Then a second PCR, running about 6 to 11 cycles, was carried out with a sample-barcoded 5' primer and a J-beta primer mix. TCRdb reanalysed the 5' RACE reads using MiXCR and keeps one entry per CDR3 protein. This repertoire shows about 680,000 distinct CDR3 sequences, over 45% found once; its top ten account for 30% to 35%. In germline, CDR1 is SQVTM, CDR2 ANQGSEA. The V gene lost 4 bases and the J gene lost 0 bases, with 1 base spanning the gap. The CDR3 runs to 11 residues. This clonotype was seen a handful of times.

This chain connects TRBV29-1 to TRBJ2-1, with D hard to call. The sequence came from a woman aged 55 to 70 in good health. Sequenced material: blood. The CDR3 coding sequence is TGCAGCGTTGGCTCCTACAATGAGCAGTTCTTC. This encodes CSVGSYNEQFF.